Listed here are 19 T cell receptor beta chains from one sample, sequenced in a study of cytomegalovirus exposure and HLA in healthy donors (dated by TCRdb to the late 2010s). Library preparation was by the immunoSEQ multiplex PCR assay. The multiplex PCR relied on a mix of 60 forward primers for TCR Vbeta segments and 13 reverse primers for TCR Jbeta segments. TCRdb provides this immuneACCESS table in a form limited to in-frame rearrangements. Some clones are lacking; in checked studies, under half of them reflect an unresolved V gene, and why the rest are absent is not known. The sample data list 130,000 or so clones, and about 80% of these were observed just once. The ten top clones hold around 1.2% of the sample. Sequencing input: PBMCs. These receptors all come from a man aged 50-59 years in good health and CMV-seronegative.

V gene TRBV11-2 combines with J gene TRBJ2-6, with 7 bases identical to TRBD1. From germline, CDR1 is SGHAT and CDR2 FQNNGV. The CDR3 consists of 18 residues. With 5 bases clipped from V and 0 bases from J, the junction kept 10 bases outside the gene matches. This CDR3 is CASSPHGTALSGANVLTF. Here the CDR3 DNA reads TGTGCCAGCAGCCCACACGGGACAGCTCTCTCTGGGGCCAACGTCCTGACTTTC.

The CDR3 sequence: CASSGPTSGGLREQYF. The CDR3 DNA reads as TGTGCCAGCAGTGGACCGACTAGCGGAGGGTTGCGTGAGCAGTACTTC. This chain joins TRBV6-1 and TRBJ2-5, with 9 nucleotides matching TRBD2. Per the germline V gene, CDR1 is MNHNS and CDR2 is SASEGT. This CDR3 region has 16 residues. The J segment lost 11 bases and the V segment lost 4 bases, leaving 17 bases of the junction unmatched.

This clone was detected only once. The V gene is TRBV11-3, the J gene TRBJ2-7, with a possible D match to TRBD1 (5 bases). Trimming removed 0 bases at V and 5 bases at J, with 11 bases between. Germline CDR1 SGHNT, CDR2 YENEEA. The CDR3 extends over 14 amino acids. The CDR3 DNA reads as TGTGCCAGCAGCTTAGATAGCAGGGAAGACGAGCAGTACTTC. Translation gives CASSLDSREDEQYF.

This clone was observed once. V gene TRBV4-2 combines with J gene TRBJ2-7; D perhaps matches TRBD2 (5 bases). Germline CDR1 is LGHNA and CDR2 is YNFKEQ. CDR3 size: 16 residues. Trimming removed 4 bases at V and 3 bases at J, with 19 bases between. The CDR3 DNA reads TGTGCCAGCAGCCCACAAGTTAGAGGGAGAGGCTACGAGCAGTACTTC. Its protein is CASSPQVRGRGYEQYF.

The chain links TRBV27 to TRBJ2-3, with 11 bases lining up with TRBD2. CDR3 size: 17 residues. Trimming took 3 bases from V and 5 from J; bases not matched to a gene: 10. Looked up from germline, CDR1 is MNHEY and CDR2 is SMNVEV (reference sequence). CDR3 DNA sequence: TGTGCCAGCAGTTTCCTCGTAGCGGGAGGGATCAGAGATACGCAGTATTTT. It codes for CASSFLVAGGIRDTQYF.

V usage is TRBV7-2 and J usage is TRBJ2-7, with 7 bases lining up with TRBD1. In germline, CDR1 is SGHTA, CDR2 FQGNSA. Trimming at V came to 3 bases and at J to 3 bases, leaving 5 bases not matched to a gene. CDR3 length: 14 amino acids. DNA of the CDR3: TGTGCCAGCAGCTTGCTCCAGGGGGTCTACGAGCAGTACTTC. It is translated as CASSLLQGVYEQYF.

The chain couples TRBV10-3 to TRBJ1-3; 7 bases are a match to TRBD1. This CDR3 comprises 14 residues. The V gene's germline CDR1 is ENHRY and CDR2 SYGVKD. Trimming cost V 10 bases and J 2 bases; bases outside gene matches: 8. CDR3 coding DNA: TGTGCCACTATGACAGGGACCACTGGAAACACCATATATTTT. Its translation: CATMTGTTGNTIYF.

The chain links TRBV2 to TRBJ2-1; 7 nucleotides line up with TRBD2. This CDR3 is 18 amino acids long. Germline V gene data show CDR1 as SNHLY and CDR2 as FYNNEI. The junction had 13 bases not matched to a gene; V was cut back by 2 bases and J by 3 bases. This chain's CDR3 is CASSEWPRLARFYNEQFF. CDR3 coding DNA: TGTGCCAGCAGTGAATGGCCCCGACTAGCTCGATTCTACAATGAGCAGTTCTTC.

This chain connects TRBV2 to TRBJ2-2, with D possibly being TRBD2 (5 bases). This CDR3 has 13 residues. Trimming stripped 6 bases from V and 5 bases from J, with 10 bases between. CDR1 and CDR2 from the germline V gene are SNHLY and FYNNEI. The CDR3 coding sequence is TGTGCCAGCAGGGACTTAGGGACCGGGGAGCTGTTTTTT. Its translation: CASRDLGTGELFF.

The chain recombines TRBV5-8 with TRBJ1-1; 8 nucleotides align to TRBD1. The CDR3 contains 16 residues. Germline V gene sequence: CDR1 SGHTS, CDR2 YDEGEE. The V gene end was trimmed by 2 bases and the J gene end by 3 bases; junction bases not matched to a gene: 9. CDR3 in amino acids: CASSFGTGGKDTEAFF. The CDR3 DNA reads TGTGCCAGCAGCTTTGGGACAGGAGGGAAAGACACTGAAGCTTTCTTT.

CDR3 sequence reads: CASSLVPGINEKLFF. In DNA form, the CDR3 reads TGCGCCAGCAGCTTAGTTCCAGGGATTAATGAAAAACTGTTTTTT. The V gene is TRBV5-1, the J gene TRBJ1-4, with D perhaps TRBD1 (5 bases). CDR3 length equals 15 residues. The germline V gene has CDR1 SGHRS and CDR2 YFSETQ. Between the trimmed V and J ends, which lost 2 bases and 4 bases, there was a span of 12 bases.

The V call is TRBV11-2, the J call TRBJ2-1; TRBD2 agrees at 7 bases. Germline values: CDR1 SGHAT, CDR2 FQNNGV. V was pared by 0 bases and J by 15 bases, with 11 bases of the junction left unmatched. The CDR3 covers 14 residues. In nucleotides, the CDR3 is TGTGCCAGCAGCTTAGATCTGAGGTCTAGCGGAGGGTTCTTC. Residues: CASSLDLRSSGGFF.

This rearrangement joins TRBV9 to TRBJ2-2; 10 nucleotides agree with TRBD2. Germline trimming cut 4 bases from V and 5 bases from J; bases unmatched to any gene: 8. Germline V gives CDR1 SGDLS, CDR2 YYNGEE. There are 16 residues in the CDR3. CDR3 in DNA: TGTGCCAGCAGCCCTGGGCTAGCGGGGGAAACCGGGGAGCTGTTTTTT. This codes for CASSPGLAGETGELFF.

On this clone itself: The junction departs from germline at one end; a sequencing error may be responsible. CDR3 protein: CASSLSSGGTGELFF. Written as DNA, the CDR3 is TGTGCTAGCAGCTTATCTAGCGGAGGCACCGGGGAGCTGTTTTTT. J is TRBJ2-2 and V is TRBV7-7; TRBD2 matches at 7 bases. This CDR3 has 15 residues. Per germline, CDR1 SSHAT and CDR2 FNYEAQ (reference sequence).

This sequence joins TRBV18 and TRBJ1-4; 8 bases match TRBD1. The CDR3 runs 14 residues. Losses at the gene ends were 5 bases for V and 3 bases for J; bases not matched to a gene: 2. CDR1 KGHSH and CDR2 LQKENI come from the germline V gene. CDR3 in amino acids: CASSSQGANEKLFF. CDR3 DNA sequence: TGTGCCAGCTCATCACAGGGGGCTAATGAAAAACTGTTTTTT.

The chain joins TRBV7-8 to TRBJ2-3; 9 bases fit TRBD2. Germline V lookup: CDR1 SGHVS, CDR2 FQNEAQ. With V trimmed by 5 bases and J by 0 bases, 6 bases remained unmatched. The CDR3 runs to 16 residues. This chain's CDR3 is CASSERTSVSTDTQYF. CDR3 nucleotide sequence: TGTGCCAGCAGCGAACGGACTAGCGTTAGCACAGATACGCAGTATTTT.

The CDR3 spells CASSDRAGAYNEQFF. The CDR3 DNA reads TGTGCCAGCAGCGACCGAGCGGGAGCCTACAATGAGCAGTTCTTC. The V gene is TRBV11-3, the J gene TRBJ2-1, with TRBD2 matching 8 bases. Per the germline V gene, CDR1 is SGHNT and CDR2 is YENEEA. The CDR3 is made up of 15 amino acids. The V segment lost 5 bases and the J segment 2 bases; nucleotides outside the gene matches: 5.

The V and J genes are TRBV7-2 and TRBJ2-5; 9 bases fit TRBD1. CDR3 length: 15 amino acids. V shed 5 bases, J shed 5 bases, and the junction held 9 bases outside the gene matches. The germline CDR1 and CDR2 sequences are SGHTA and FQGNSA. The CDR3 region is CASSANRGQGETQYF. The CDR3 bases are TGTGCCAGCAGCGCGAACAGGGGGCAAGGGGAGACCCAGTACTTC.

The V call is TRBV27, the J call TRBJ1-5, with D maybe TRBD1 (5 bases). In germline, CDR1 is MNHEY, CDR2 SMNVEV (reference sequence). Deletions cut 2 bases from V and 4 bases from J, with 9 bases between. The CDR3 has 14 amino acids. In DNA form, the CDR3 reads TGTGCCAGCAGTTTACGGGCAGGGAATCAGCCCCAGCATTTT. This codes for CASSLRAGNQPQHF.